One sample yielded the 7 T cell receptor beta chains listed below, sequenced in a study of shared clonotypes between healthy human individuals. Naive CD8 cells lacked CD45RO, underwent positive selection for CCR7 and left out terminally differentiated effector memory CD45RA+ cells. Sequencing used immunoSEQ multiplex PCR; TCRdb keeps in-frame clones, though not all of them. The table has around 1.9 million clones, just over 90% seen once; the top ten hold roughly 1.8%. What was sequenced was naive CD8+ T cells from PBMCs. These receptors were obtained from a man aged 18 to 30 in good health. Some clones in this sample may be carry-over from other donors' samples.

The chain has TRBV27 and TRBJ1-1, with 7 bases that match TRBD1. Germline V gives CDR1 MNHEY, CDR2 SMNVEV (reference sequence). V shed 5 bases and J 4 bases; nucleotides not matched to a gene: 10. The CDR3 is made up of 15 amino acids. The CDR3 bases are TGTGCCAGCAGTCCCTTCCGGACAGGCCTCACTGAAGCTTTCTTT. Amino acids: CASSPFRTGLTEAFF.

This clone was counted a single time. V and J are TRBV5-3 and TRBJ1-5; no clear D gene. TRBV5-3 is reported as an ORF; its role is uncertain. Trimming took 3 bases from V and 0 from J, leaving 25 bases between them. The CDR3 has 20 residues. CDR3 loop: CARSYPRKDPDLYSNQPQHF. The CDR3 bases are TGTGCCAGAAGCTATCCCCGAAAAGACCCGGACCTTTATAGCAATCAGCCCCAGCATTTT.

V usage is TRBV29-1 and J usage is TRBJ2-5, with D unresolved. The DNA end is a closer match to TRBJ2-7, so the J assignment may be wrong. CDR3 length equals 13 residues. Germline assignment: CDR1 SQVTM and CDR2 ANQGSEA. CDR3 nucleotide sequence: TGCAGCGCCAGGACCCCAAGCTCCTACGAGCAGTACTTC. Encoded protein: CSARTPSSYEQYF.

The V and J genes are TRBV9 and TRBJ2-2, with 8 bases identical to TRBD2. The germline CDR1 and CDR2 sequences are SGDLS and YYNGEE. The junction had 7 bases not matched to a gene; V was cut back by 1 base and J by 2 bases. The CDR3 length is 17 residues. The DNA of the CDR3 is TGTGCCAGCAGCGTAAAAGCGGGAGTGCTAAACACCGGGGAGCTGTTTTTT. Amino acids: CASSVKAGVLNTGELFF.

V is TRBV4-3 and J is TRBJ2-1; maybe TRBD2 (6 bases). This CDR3 contains 18 residues. The V and J ends lost 2 bases and 2 bases respectively, with 19 bases between them. Germline loops: CDR1 LGHNA, CDR2 YSLEER. DNA for the CDR3: TGCGCCAGCAGCCAACGTTACAGACTAGTTGATCCCTACAATGAGCAGTTCTTC. This codes for CASSQRYRLVDPYNEQFF.

Turning to this clone: The same CDR3 also results from other DNA sequences found in this sample. Here the CDR3 reads CASSLRLAGDEQFF. CDR3 coding DNA: TGTGCCAGCAGTTTGCGACTAGCGGGAGATGAGCAGTTCTTC. V usage is TRBV27 and J usage is TRBJ2-1, with 12 positions matching TRBD2. The CDR3 extends over 14 amino acids. The germline CDR1 and CDR2 sequences are MNHEY and SMNVEV (reference sequence). The V gene end was trimmed by 3 bases and the J gene end by 8 bases; junction bases not matched to a gene: 2.

This chain connects TRBV2 to TRBJ1-3; D perhaps matches TRBD1 (6 bases). Trimming stripped 5 bases from V and 0 bases from J, with 14 bases between. The length of the CDR3 is 16 residues. Germline assignment: CDR1 SNHLY and CDR2 FYNNEI. The CDR3 DNA reads TGTGCCAGCAGTCCAGGGGCGGAAGGCTCTGGAAACACCATATATTTT. The encoded protein is CASSPGAEGSGNTIYF. Combining the CDR3 with reference TRBV2 and TRBJ1-3 gives the whole variable domain EPEVTQTPSHQVTQMGQEVILRCVPISNHLYFYWYRQILGQKVEFLVSFYNNEISEKSEIFDDQFSVERPDGSNFTLKIRSTKLEDSAMYFCASSPGAEGSGNTIYFGEGSWLTVV.